A single sample is the source of the 25 T cell receptor beta chains below, sequenced in a study of technical replicates of blood from a handful of donors. TCRdb's table, derived via immunoSEQ multiplex PCR, lists solely in-frame clones and lacks some. The sample shows around 81,000 clones, almost 96% of them seen only once. Sequencing was performed on T cells isolated from PBMCs. The source of these receptors is a human donor in good health.

V is TRBV19 and J is TRBJ2-7; possible D gene TRBD1, 6 bases. The germline CDR1 and CDR2 sequences are LNHDA and SQIVND (reference sequence). The CDR3 sequence is 13 residues long. V was cut by 3 bases and J by 6 bases, with 12 bases left in between. The CDR3 bases are TGTGCCAGTAGTATTCAGGGGAAGGGCGAGCAGTACTTC. Residues: CASSIQGKGEQYF.

The J gene is TRBJ2-7, the V gene TRBV4-3; weak D call: TRBD2 (6 bases). The CDR3 has 15 residues. Trimming cost V 1 base and J 3 bases, with 13 bases left between them. CDR1 and CDR2 (germline): LGHNA, YSLEER. This chain's CDR3 is CASSQAEGTHYEQYF. The CDR3 nucleotides are TGCGCCAGCAGCCAAGCGGAGGGGACCCACTACGAGCAGTACTTC.

The chain uses TRBV28 and TRBJ2-7, with 8 positions matching TRBD2. This CDR3 has 14 residues. Germline-derived CDR1 and CDR2 are MDHEN and SYDVKM. J gave up 2 bases and V 7 bases, and 7 bases lay outside the gene matches. CDR3 nucleotide sequence: TGTGCCAGCACCTCCGGGACTAGGACCTACGAGCAGTACTTC. Amino acid sequence: CASTSGTRTYEQYF.

The chain has TRBV4-1 and TRBJ2-7; TRBD2 agrees at 8 bases. The CDR3 is 18 residues long. The germline CDR1 and CDR2 sequences are MGHRA and YSYEKL. V shed 2 bases, J shed 1 base, and the junction held 13 bases outside the gene matches. CDR3 bases: TGCGCCAGCAGCCAATTAAGACCCCTAGCGGGTCCATCCTACGAGCAGTACTTC. It is translated as CASSQLRPLAGPSYEQYF.

The chain employs TRBV29-1 and TRBJ2-1; D gene unclear. The length of the CDR3 is 13 residues. Germline V CDR1 and CDR2: SQVTM, ANQGSEA. Trimming removed 4 bases at V and 9 bases at J, with 16 bases between. CDR3 loop: CSVAVRPESEQFF. In nucleotides, the CDR3 is TGCAGCGTTGCGGTCCGGCCGGAGAGTGAGCAGTTCTTC.

The V gene is TRBV10-3, the J gene TRBJ1-1, with unresolved D. The ends were cut back, 4 bases at V and 4 bases at J, with 10 bases in the middle. CDR3 length: 13 amino acids. Germline lookup yields CDR1 ENHRY and CDR2 SYGVKD. CDR3 loop: CAISATRATEAFF. In DNA form, the CDR3 reads TGTGCCATCAGTGCTACTAGGGCCACTGAAGCTTTCTTT.

The chain employs TRBV13 and TRBJ2-1, with TRBD2 matching over 10 bases. V gave up 5 bases and J gave up 4 bases; unmatched junction bases: 5. The CDR3 contains 15 residues. The V gene's germline CDR1 is PRHDT and CDR2 FYEKMQ (reference sequence). CDR3 sequence reads: CASSPGLADYNEQFF. The CDR3 DNA sequence: TGTGCCAGCAGCCCCGGACTAGCGGATTACAATGAGCAGTTCTTC.

The chain is built from TRBV7-2 and TRBJ1-2; possible D gene TRBD1, 5 bases. This CDR3 has 14 residues. The V gene's germline CDR1 is SGHTA and CDR2 FQGNSA. Trimming pared 2 bases from V and 3 bases from J, leaving 10 bases between. Here the CDR3 reads CASSLPDSYYGYTF. The CDR3 DNA follows: TGTGCCAGCAGCTTACCCGACAGTTACTATGGCTACACCTTC.

The rearrangement joins TRBV18 to TRBJ1-1, with D possibly being TRBD1 (6 bases). Germline V lookup: CDR1 KGHSH, CDR2 LQKENI. CDR3 length: 13 amino acids. V shed 8 bases and J shed 2 bases, with 12 bases lying between them. In DNA, the CDR3 is TGTGCCAGCCGGCGGGGGGGCAACACTGAAGCTTTCTTT. Translation gives CASRRGGNTEAFF.

V is TRBV28 and J is TRBJ2-7; D is possibly TRBD1 (5 bases). The CDR3 runs 12 residues. V lost 3 bases and J lost 5, with 8 bases in between. The germline V gene has CDR1 MDHEN and CDR2 SYDVKM. The DNA for the CDR3 is TGTGCCAGCAGTTTGACCAGGGACGAGCAGTACTTC. This encodes CASSLTRDEQYF.

V and J are TRBV9 and TRBJ2-2; 9 nucleotides align to TRBD2. Germline CDR1 reads SGDLS; CDR2 reads YYNGEE. The CDR3 extends over 16 amino acids. The J segment lost 0 bases and the V segment lost 2 bases, leaving 2 bases of the junction unmatched. The DNA of the CDR3 is TGTGCCAGCAGCGTGTTAGCGGGGGCGAACACCGGGGAGCTGTTTTTT. Its translation: CASSVLAGANTGELFF. The variable domain in full, with the rest retrieved from reference TRBV9 and TRBJ2-2, is DSGVTQTPKHLITATGQRVTLRCSPRSGDLSVYWYQQSLDQGLQFLIQYYNGEERAKGNILERFSAQQFPDLHSELNLSSLELGDSALYFCASSVLAGANTGELFFGEGSRLTVL.

The chain combines TRBV30 with TRBJ2-1; D not resolved. Trimming removed 1 base from V and 9 bases from J, with 10 bases in between. The length of the CDR3 is 12 residues. Germline CDR1 reads GTSNPN; CDR2 reads SVGIG (reference sequence). CDR3 coding DNA: TGTGCCTGGAGTGGGGCCCCCTTTGAGCAGTTCTTC. Translating it yields CAWSGAPFEQFF.

The J gene is TRBJ2-3, the V gene TRBV6-5; D gene uncertain. The germline CDR1 and CDR2 sequences are MNHEY and SVGAGI. The CDR3 length is 14 residues. With 6 bases removed from V and 2 bases from J, the gap between germline ends came to 12 bases. CDR3 loop: CASSRNSFTDTQYF. The CDR3 nucleotides read TGTGCCAGCAGCCGAAATAGCTTCACAGATACGCAGTATTTT.

The chain uses TRBV6-5 and TRBJ2-3; possibly TRBD2 for D (5 bases). Trimming removed 6 bases at V and 8 bases at J, with 12 bases between. The CDR3 has 12 amino acids. The germline V gene has CDR1 MNHEY and CDR2 SVGAGI. CDR3 protein: CASSETIGTQYF. The CDR3 DNA reads as TGTGCCAGCAGCGAGACTATCGGTACGCAGTATTTT.

The V call is TRBV15, the J call TRBJ1-2; no reliable D call. The germline V and J ends were trimmed by 1 base and 5 bases, with 14 bases remaining between them. This CDR3 spans 15 amino acids. The germline V gene encodes CDR1 LNHNV and CDR2 YYDKDF (reference sequence). The DNA for the CDR3 is TGTGCCACCAGCAGAGCCAGAACAGACCGATATGGCTACACCTTC. It yields the protein CATSRARTDRYGYTF.

The chain combines TRBV9 with TRBJ2-3; D possibly corresponds to TRBD2 (6 bases). V lost 0 bases and J lost 2, with 10 bases in between. The CDR3 sequence is 15 residues long. Germline loops: CDR1 SGDLS, CDR2 YYNGEE. The CDR3 reads CASSVASGLTDTQYF. The CDR3 nucleotides read TGTGCCAGCAGCGTAGCCAGCGGGCTCACAGATACGCAGTATTTT.

For the CDR3, the DNA is TGTGCCAGTAGTATAGGAGGGACAAATGGCTACACCTTC. Its translation is CASSIGGTNGYTF. The chain recombines TRBV19 with TRBJ1-2; TRBD1 might be the D (6 bases). The V end lost 1 base, the J end lost 6 bases, and 9 bases lay between the germline ends. This CDR3 has 13 amino acids. CDR1 is LNHDA, CDR2 SQIVND, per germline (reference sequence). The full variable domain, rest sourced from reference TRBV19 and TRBJ1-2, is DGGITQSPKYLFRKEGQNVTLSCEQNLNHDAMYWYRQDPGQGLRLIYYSQIVNDFQKGDIAEGYSVSREKKESFPLTVTSAQKNPTAFYLCASSIGGTNGYTFGSGTRLTVV.

The V gene is TRBV5-1, the J gene TRBJ2-2; D may be TRBD2 (6 bases). The V end was cut by 1 base, the J end by 1 base, with 17 bases between. Germline-derived CDR1 and CDR2 are SGHRS and YFSETQ. The CDR3 totals 18 residues. CDR3 sequence: CASSLKQGNSGNTGELFF. CDR3 nucleotides: TGCGCCAGCAGCTTGAAACAAGGGAATAGCGGGAACACCGGGGAGCTGTTTTTT.

The rearrangement uses TRBV27 and TRBJ1-2; D is perhaps TRBD1 (6 bases). Looked up from germline, CDR1 is MNHEY and CDR2 is SMNVEV (reference sequence). Trimming removed 7 bases at V and 2 bases at J, with 17 bases between. The CDR3 length is 15 residues. The CDR3 DNA is TGTGCCAGCACCTACGGTCGGGGGGGCAACTATGGCTACACCTTC. As protein: CASTYGRGGNYGYTF.

This chain links TRBV7-2 with TRBJ2-7; the match to TRBD2 covers 8 bases. This CDR3 has 13 amino acids. V was pared by 4 bases and J by 7 bases, with 6 bases of the junction left unmatched. CDR1 and CDR2 from the germline V gene are SGHTA and FQGNSA. CDR3 protein: CASSSVAGSEQYF. The CDR3, as DNA: TGTGCCAGCAGCTCTGTAGCGGGATCGGAGCAGTACTTC.

V and J are TRBV13 and TRBJ2-5; 8 positions agree with TRBD1. In germline, CDR1 is PRHDT, CDR2 FYEKMQ (reference sequence). This CDR3 is built from 14 residues. The V segment lost 5 bases and the J segment 3 bases; nucleotides outside the gene matches: 5. CDR3 sequence: CASSPPTGEETQYF. The CDR3 DNA is TGTGCCAGCAGCCCCCCGACAGGGGAAGAGACCCAGTACTTC.

This sequence joins TRBV28 and TRBJ2-7; no definite D call. This CDR3 comprises 15 residues. V shed 2 bases and J shed 1 base, with 12 bases lying between them. The germline gives CDR1 MDHEN, CDR2 SYDVKM. CDR3 residues: CASSLGHGRSYEQYF. CDR3 in DNA: TGTGCCAGCAGTTTAGGGCACGGCAGATCCTACGAGCAGTACTTC.

The rearrangement uses TRBV29-1 and TRBJ2-7, with D perhaps matching TRBD1 (6 bases). CDR1 is SQVTM, CDR2 ANQGSEA, per germline. V was shortened by 1 base and J by 4 bases, with 8 bases between the two germline ends. The CDR3 is 12 amino acids. The CDR3: CSVEVQGYEQYF. The CDR3 region has the DNA TGCAGCGTTGAAGTACAGGGTTACGAGCAGTACTTC.

This clone was seen once. The chain joins TRBV7-9 to TRBJ1-3; TRBD1 matches 7 bases. CDR1 is SEHNR and CDR2 is FQNEAQ in the germline V gene (reference sequence). This CDR3 spans 19 amino acids. Trimming removed 2 bases from V and 1 base from J; junction bases left unmatched: 14. CDR3 coding DNA: TGTGCCAGCAGCTTAAAGGACAGGCCCGTACGCCTTTCTGGAAACACCATATATTTT. It yields the protein CASSLKDRPVRLSGNTIYF.

This chain connects TRBV6-1 to TRBJ1-2; TRBD1 aligns across 10 bases. CDR3 length: 15 amino acids. V shed 7 bases and J 5 bases; nucleotides not matched to a gene: 10. The germline V gene encodes CDR1 MNHNS and CDR2 SASEGT. Written as DNA, the CDR3 is TGTGCCAGCACTACCCAGACAGGGGGCGCGTATGGCTACACCTTC. Its protein product is CASTTQTGGAYGYTF.